The 6 T cell receptor beta chains given below trace back to one sample, sequenced in a study of response to subunit inactivated influenza vaccine. TCRdb used MiXCR to reprocess the RT-PCR reads, holding one entry per CDR3 protein. Of 500,000 to 700,000 distinct CDR3 sequences listed, around 25% are singletons. The same specimen was also included in a second study, on T cells expressing NK-cell markers. Turning to that study: The cDNA for TCR beta came from 5'RACE template switching with UMIs.

The specimen comprised CD4+ T cells sorted from PBMCs, sampled roughly 12 days after vaccination. The receptors stem from a man between 50 and 59 years old who received an inactivated influenza vaccine.

Turning to this clonotype: Germline is not matched at one junction end, which may reflect a read error. V is TRBV9 and J is TRBJ2-3; D gene ambiguous. Germline V gives CDR1 SGDLS, CDR2 YYNGEE. The length of the CDR3 is 15 residues. Here the CDR3 reads CASSVGGLETDPQYF. DNA for the CDR3: TGTGCCAGCAGCGTAGGAGGTCTGGAAACAGATCCGCAGTATTTT.

This clonotype was counted only a few times. The chain combines TRBV29-1 with TRBJ1-4; maybe TRBD1 (6 bases). Germline assignment: CDR1 SQVTM and CDR2 ANQGSEA. The CDR3 is made up of 12 amino acids. V lost 7 bases and J lost 3, with 9 bases in between. The CDR3 region has the DNA TGCAGCGCGGGGGCGTCTAATGAAAAACTGTTTTTT. It translates to CSAGASNEKLFF.

This clonotype has just a few counts. This chain joins TRBV20-1 and TRBJ2-2; 7 nucleotides align to TRBD2. The trim removed 5 bases at V and 5 bases at J, leaving 8 bases unmatched. The CDR3 covers 14 residues. The germline V gene has CDR1 DFQATT and CDR2 SNEGSKA (reference sequence). CDR3 in DNA: TGCAGTGCTCTGTTTCTAGCGGAGACCGGGGAGCTGTTTTTT. Translation: CSALFLAETGELFF.

This clonotype was seen a few times. The rearrangement uses TRBV7-2 and TRBJ1-2; 7 bases match TRBD1. The CDR3 is 14 residues long. V shed 1 base, J shed 4 bases, and the junction held 3 bases outside the gene matches. Germline values: CDR1 SGHTA, CDR2 FQGNSA. Here the CDR3 reads CASSLVGGGYGYTF. The CDR3 nucleotides read TGTGCCAGCAGCTTAGTAGGGGGCGGCTATGGCTACACCTTC.

This chain uses TRBV7-2 with TRBJ1-5; 7 nucleotides match TRBD1. V was clipped by 5 bases and J by 7 bases; unmatched bases: 11. Germline V lookup: CDR1 SGHTA, CDR2 FQGNSA. The CDR3 loop spans 15 amino acids. CDR3 region: CASSARTGEKQPQHF. The DNA for the CDR3 is TGTGCCAGCAGCGCCCGGACAGGCGAAAAGCAGCCCCAGCATTTT.

CDR3 nucleotide sequence: TGTGCCACCAGCGGACAGAACTCCTACGAGCAGTACTTC. It codes for CATSGQNSYEQYF. The chain joins TRBV24-1 to TRBJ2-7; tentatively, D is TRBD1 (6 bases). The length of the CDR3 is 13 residues. Germline CDR1 reads KGHDR; CDR2 reads SFDVKD. The ends were cut back, 7 bases at V and 0 bases at J, with 9 bases in the middle.